Each of the 13 T cell receptor beta chains below was sequenced from the same sample in a study of shared clonotypes between healthy human individuals. Method: immunoSEQ multiplex PCR; TCRdb's copy keeps in-frame clones and lacks some. Of 2 million to 2.5 million clones in the sample, approximately 95% were seen once. The material sequenced was naive CD4+ T cells from PBMCs. Subset described: CD45RA+ positively selected. These receptors were taken from a man in his late teens or twenties in good health. Some clones in this sample may be carry-over from other donors' samples.

The chain carries TRBV5-1 and TRBJ2-3; the D is unclear. CDR1 and CDR2 (germline): SGHRS, YFSETQ. The CDR3 contains 16 residues. Between the trimmed V and J ends, which lost 1 base and 2 bases, there was a span of 14 bases. The CDR3 sequence is CASSLYLDDPTDTQYF. DNA for the CDR3: TGCGCCAGCAGCTTGTATTTGGACGACCCCACAGATACGCAGTATTTT.

This CDR3 reads CASSVDSTDTQYF. The DNA for the CDR3 is TGTGCCAGCAGCGTAGATAGCACAGATACGCAGTATTTT. The J gene is TRBJ2-3, the V gene TRBV5-4; D is unclear. With 4 bases removed from V and 0 bases from J, the gap between germline ends came to 6 bases. This CDR3 is 13 amino acids long. In germline, CDR1 is SGHNT, CDR2 YYREEE (reference sequence).

The chain links TRBV7-2 to TRBJ2-3; D possibly corresponds to TRBD1 (5 bases). V lost 0 bases and J lost 7, with 14 bases in between. CDR3 length: 15 residues. Germline loops: CDR1 SGHTA, CDR2 FQGNSA. The CDR3 DNA sequence: TGTGCCAGCAGCTTAGCTGCCCAGGGTATGAATACGCAGTATTTT. Protein: CASSLAAQGMNTQYF.

The rearrangement links TRBV6-1 to TRBJ1-2, with D perhaps TRBD1 (6 bases). Germline V gives CDR1 MNHNS, CDR2 SASEGT. The germline V and J ends were trimmed by 2 bases and 5 bases, with 15 bases remaining between them. The CDR3 length is 15 residues. The CDR3, as DNA: TGTGCCAGCAGTGAATTTCGGGGGGCAGGGTATGGCTACACCTTC. This translates into CASSEFRGAGYGYTF.

The genes are TRBV29-1 and TRBJ2-1; D might be TRBD2 (5 bases). Trimming pared 5 bases from V and 0 bases from J, leaving 11 bases between. The CDR3 consists of 14 residues. CDR1 is SQVTM and CDR2 is ANQGSEA in the germline V gene. The CDR3 DNA sequence: TGCAGCGTTCGAGGACTGAGCTCCTACAATGAGCAGTTCTTC. This gives the protein CSVRGLSSYNEQFF.

CDR3 residues: CASHQGTRMGDTQYF. Written as DNA, the CDR3 is TGTGCCAGCCACCAGGGGACTAGGATGGGGGATACGCAGTATTTT. The J gene is TRBJ2-3, the V gene TRBV11-2, with 8 bases fitting TRBD2. The CDR3 runs to 15 residues. Germline V gene sequence: CDR1 SGHAT, CDR2 FQNNGV. V shed 8 bases and J 6 bases; nucleotides not matched to a gene: 13.

V gene TRBV7-6 combines with J gene TRBJ2-1, with TRBD1 as a possible D gene (6 bases). V lost 7 bases to trimming and J lost 5 bases, with 21 bases between them. The CDR3 is 16 amino acids. The germline gives CDR1 SGHVS, CDR2 FNYEAQ. CDR3 sequence: CASTRGLEDLNNEQFF. The CDR3 region has the DNA TGTGCCAGCACGAGGGGGTTGGAGGACCTAAACAATGAGCAGTTCTTC. The whole variable domain, filled in from reference TRBV7-6 and TRBJ2-1, reads GAGVSQSPRYKVTKRGQDVALRCDPISGHVSLYWYRQALGQGPEFLTYFNYEAQQDKSGLPNDRFSAERPEGSISTLTIQRTEQRDSAMYRCASTRGLEDLNNEQFFGPGTRLTVL.

The chain couples TRBV28 to TRBJ2-3; no clear D. This CDR3 comprises 15 residues. Trimming removed 5 bases at V and 0 bases at J, with 12 bases between. Germline V gene sequence: CDR1 MDHEN, CDR2 SYDVKM. CDR3 in DNA: TGTGCCAGCAGTCACCTAGGTGGGAGCACAGATACGCAGTATTTT. It translates to CASSHLGGSTDTQYF.

The J gene is TRBJ2-7, the V gene TRBV30; 7 positions agree with TRBD2. The J segment lost 7 bases and the V segment lost 1 base, leaving 7 bases of the junction unmatched. Looked up from germline, CDR1 is GTSNPN and CDR2 is SVGIG (reference sequence). The CDR3 sequence is 13 residues long. The CDR3 DNA sequence: TGTGCCTGGAGTGGTGCGGGAGTCAATGAGCAGTACTTC. Translation: CAWSGAGVNEQYF. The whole variable domain, remainder taken from reference TRBV30 and TRBJ2-7, is SQTIHQWPATLVQPVGSPLSLECTVEGTSNPNLYWYRQAAGRGLQLLFYSVGIGQISSEVPQNLSASRPQDRQFILSSKKLLLSDSGFYLCAWSGAGVNEQYFGPGTRLTVT.

The V call is TRBV9, the J call TRBJ2-5; a weak D match, TRBD1 (6 bases). This CDR3 has 13 amino acids. Per germline, CDR1 SGDLS and CDR2 YYNGEE. Trimming stripped 4 bases from V and 5 bases from J, with 12 bases between. The CDR3 reads CASSPRGYETQYF. The CDR3 nucleotides read TGTGCCAGCAGCCCGAGGGGGTATGAGACCCAGTACTTC.

The rearrangement uses TRBV6-1 and TRBJ1-2; D not resolved. The V gene lost 1 base and the J gene lost 5 bases, with 11 bases spanning the gap. This CDR3 contains 14 residues. CDR1 and CDR2 (germline): MNHNS, SASEGT. The CDR3 region has the DNA TGTGCCAGCAGTGAAGGGCCAGCTAGATATGGCTACACCTTC. Translating gives CASSEGPARYGYTF.

This rearrangement joins TRBV7-9 to TRBJ2-2; 14 positions agree with TRBD2. The CDR3 runs to 16 residues. CDR1 is SEHNR and CDR2 is FQNEAQ in the germline V gene (reference sequence). Trimming at V came to 2 bases and at J to 7 bases, leaving 3 bases not matched to a gene. Here the CDR3 DNA reads TGTGCCAGCAGCTTACTCGGACTAGCGGGAGGCGGGGAGCTGTTTTTT. Translated: CASSLLGLAGGGELFF.

The V call is TRBV29-1, the J call TRBJ2-7, with a possible D match to TRBD1 (7 bases). Per the germline V gene, CDR1 is SQVTM and CDR2 is ANQGSEA. Trimming left V 1 base short and J 1 base short, with 11 bases between. The CDR3 is 14 amino acids. CDR3 sequence: CSVEGRGESYEQYF. DNA for the CDR3: TGCAGCGTTGAAGGCAGGGGGGAATCCTACGAGCAGTACTTC.